The 28 T cell receptor beta chains in this list originate from one sample, sequenced in a study of T-cell reconstitution after alpha-beta-depleted transplantation in children. Unique molecular identifiers were built into the TCRbeta library. TCRdb reprocessed the PCR reads via MiXCR and lists one record per CDR3 protein. The profile shows approximately 520,000 distinct CDR3 sequences, 32% of them singletons. The sample here was PBMCs from the stem cell graft donor, taken from the stem cell graft. All receptors come from a human donor who donated a stem cell graft to a child with aplastic anemia.

The rearrangement links TRBV6-5 to TRBJ1-4; 8 bases are shared with TRBD1. Germline V lookup: CDR1 MNHEY, CDR2 SVGAGI. The CDR3 has 16 residues. Trimming at V came to 0 bases and at J to 5 bases, leaving 5 bases not matched to a gene. CDR3 DNA: TGTGCCAGCAGTTACTCGCCCGGACAGGGAAATGAAAAACTGTTTTTT. The encoded protein is CASSYSPGQGNEKLFF.

The chain combines TRBV29-1 with TRBJ1-2, with D possibly being TRBD1 (6 bases). Trimming left V 6 bases short and J 4 bases short, with 18 bases between. The germline V gene has CDR1 SQVTM and CDR2 ANQGSEA. CDR3 length: 14 amino acids. CDR3: CSVKDPDRIYGYTF. CDR3 DNA: TGCAGCGTCAAGGACCCTGACAGGATCTATGGCTACACCTTC. Drawing the rest from reference TRBV29-1 and TRBJ1-2, the complete variable domain is SAVISQKPSRDICQRGTSLTIQCQVDSQVTMMFWYRQQPGQSLTLIATANQGSEATYESGFVIDKFPISRPNLTFSTLTVSNMSPEDSSIYLCSVKDPDRIYGYTFGSGTRLTVV.

The J gene is TRBJ2-7, the V gene TRBV18, with D perhaps TRBD1 (5 bases). This CDR3 comprises 16 residues. CDR1 is KGHSH and CDR2 is LQKENI in the germline V gene. Trimming stripped 1 base from V and 0 bases from J, with 13 bases between. CDR3 loop: CASSPRGQGHSYEQYF. CDR3 nucleotides: TGTGCCAGCTCACCACGGGGCCAGGGTCACTCCTACGAGCAGTACTTC. Drawing the rest from reference TRBV18 and TRBJ2-7, the complete variable domain is NAGVMQNPRHLVRRRGQEARLRCSPMKGHSHVYWYRQLPEEGLKFMVYLQKENIIDESGMPKERFSAEFPKEGPSILRIQQVVRGDSAAYFCASSPRGQGHSYEQYFGPGTRLTVT.

The sample holds one count of this clonotype. The chain uses TRBV12-3 or TRBV12-4 and TRBJ2-3, with TRBD2 matching over 12 bases. This CDR3 region has 19 residues. J lost 1 base, V lost 6 bases, and 14 bases had no gene match. The CDR3 region is CASSHHPLAGGTGTDTQYF. CDR3 nucleotides: TGTGCCAGCAGCCACCACCCTCTAGCGGGAGGGACTGGCACAGATACGCAGTATTTT.

The V and J genes are TRBV4-2 and TRBJ2-2; 7 positions agree with TRBD2. The CDR3 covers 15 residues. V shed 4 bases and J 3 bases; nucleotides not matched to a gene: 5. Germline lookup yields CDR1 LGHNA and CDR2 YNFKEQ. CDR3 nucleotide sequence: TGTGCCAGCAGCCCCCTAGCGGTCGACACCGGGGAGCTGTTTTTT. It translates to CASSPLAVDTGELFF.

The chain uses TRBV12-3 or TRBV12-4 and TRBJ1-3, with 11 bases identical to TRBD1. The CDR3 is 16 residues long. V was pared by 6 bases and J by 4 bases, with 8 bases of the junction left unmatched. CDR3: CASSLGTGGTGNTIYF. The CDR3 coding sequence is TGTGCCAGCAGCCTTGGGACAGGGGGTACCGGAAACACCATATATTTT.

The genes are TRBV7-9 and TRBJ1-2, with TRBD1 identical over 7 bases. The CDR3 spans 13 residues. Looked up from germline, CDR1 is SEHNR and CDR2 is FQNEAQ (reference sequence). Germline trimming cut 5 bases from V and 4 bases from J; bases unmatched to any gene: 4. CDR3 loop: CASSPDRFYGYTF. In DNA form, the CDR3 reads TGTGCCAGCAGCCCGGACAGGTTCTATGGCTACACCTTC.

The genes are TRBV21-1 and TRBJ1-2; the tabulated D call, TRBD1, remains unverified against the DNA. TRBV21-1 corresponds to a pseudogene. The CDR3 runs 14 residues. The CDR3 DNA follows: TGTGCCAGCAGCAAAGGACAGGGCTACTATGGCTACACCTTC. Protein product: CASSKGQGYYGYTF.

V usage is TRBV9 and J usage is TRBJ1-2; D unresolved. Per the germline V gene, CDR1 is SGDLS and CDR2 is YYNGEE. Trimming removed 3 bases from V and 1 base from J, with 7 bases in between. There are 13 residues in the CDR3. CDR3 protein: CASSEDVNYGYTF. CDR3 in DNA: TGTGCCAGCAGCGAGGACGTTAACTATGGCTACACCTTC.

This sequence joins TRBV5-1 and TRBJ2-1; 8 positions match TRBD1. The V segment lost 3 bases and the J segment 7 bases; nucleotides outside the gene matches: 9. The CDR3 contains 15 residues. Germline loops: CDR1 SGHRS, CDR2 YFSETQ. CDR3 nucleotide sequence: TGCGCCAGCAGCTGGACAGGGCCACCCGGGAATGAGCAGTTCTTC. It codes for CASSWTGPPGNEQFF.

The gene calls are TRBV24-1 and TRBJ1-2; D gene ambiguous. This CDR3 spans 12 amino acids. V gave up 3 bases and J gave up 8 bases, with 9 bases separating them. CDR1 KGHDR and CDR2 SFDVKD come from the germline V gene. The CDR3 region is CATSDLYGGYTF. CDR3 DNA: TGTGCCACCAGTGATCTTTACGGAGGCTACACCTTC.

This clonotype was seen many times. The chain recombines TRBV11-2 with TRBJ1-1; no firm D call. Deletions cut 0 bases from V and 1 base from J, with 3 bases between. Per germline, CDR1 SGHAT and CDR2 FQNNGV. This CDR3 region has 13 residues. CDR3: CASSLEANTEAFF. The CDR3 DNA sequence: TGTGCCAGCAGCTTAGAGGCGAACACTGAAGCTTTCTTT.

V is TRBV20-1 and J is TRBJ2-1, with D unclear. This CDR3 has 11 amino acids. The V gene's germline CDR1 is DFQATT and CDR2 SNEGSKA (reference sequence). V dropped 1 base and J dropped 3 bases, with 1 base sitting between them. CDR3 bases: TGCAGTGCTAGAGTCTACAATGAGCAGTTCTTC. Amino acids: CSARVYNEQFF.

The gene calls are TRBV20-1 and TRBJ1-3; 9 bases map to TRBD1. The CDR3 contains 14 residues. Germline-derived CDR1 and CDR2 are DFQATT and SNEGSKA (reference sequence). V shed 6 bases, J shed 3 bases, and the junction held 6 bases outside the gene matches. The CDR3 loop is CSAGDRVGGNTIYF. In DNA, the CDR3 is TGCAGTGCCGGGGACAGGGTGGGTGGAAACACCATATATTTT.

This clonotype was recorded a few times. The gene calls are TRBV12-3 or TRBV12-4 and TRBJ1-1; 7 bases fit TRBD1. Losses at the gene ends were 3 bases for V and 4 bases for J; bases not matched to a gene: 5. The CDR3 is 14 residues long. In DNA form, the CDR3 reads TGTGCCAGCAGTTTGGACAGGACGAGCACTGAAGCTTTCTTT. Translation gives CASSLDRTSTEAFF.

The chain carries TRBV29-1 and TRBJ1-2; 7 nucleotides agree with TRBD1. The germline CDR1 and CDR2 sequences are SQVTM and ANQGSEA. This CDR3 region has 12 residues. The CDR3 is CIGEGQPYGYTF. CDR3 bases: TGCATCGGAGAGGGACAGCCCTATGGCTACACCTTC.

The CDR3 region has the DNA TGCGCCAGCAGTGTAACTAGCGGGTCGGGCTCCTACAATGAGCAGTTCTTC. This encodes CASSVTSGSGSYNEQFF. V usage is TRBV10-2 and J usage is TRBJ2-1, with 9 bases matching TRBD2. Germline V gene data show CDR1 as WSHSY and CDR2 as SAAADI. The length of the CDR3 is 17 residues. The junction had 7 bases not matched to a gene; V was cut back by 4 bases and J by 0 bases.

With respect to this clonotype: The junction differs from germline at one of its ends, possibly a read error. V gene TRBV20-1 combines with J gene TRBJ1-5, with 8 bases lining up with TRBD1. Germline V gives CDR1 DFQATT, CDR2 SNEGSKA (reference sequence). CDR3 length: 20 residues. In nucleotides, the CDR3 is TGCTGTGCTAGAGTAAACCTGGGGCCCACAGGGGGTTATAGCAATCAGCCCCACCATTTT. As protein: CCARVNLGPTGGYSNQPHHF.

This clonotype was seen more than once but under ten times. This sequence joins TRBV20-1 and TRBJ2-5; 10 nucleotides agree with TRBD2. Germline CDR1 DFQATT, CDR2 SNEGSKA (reference sequence). There are 16 residues in the CDR3. After removal of 0 bases from V and 4 bases from J, the junction contained 8 bases not matched to a gene. CDR3: CSARDLAGEDGETQYF. The DNA of the CDR3 is TGCAGTGCTAGAGATCTAGCGGGAGAGGATGGAGAGACCCAGTACTTC.

J is TRBJ2-1 and V is TRBV7-9, with 15 bases that match TRBD2. This CDR3 region has 17 residues. V was clipped by 5 bases and J by 3 bases; unmatched bases: 5. Germline V gene lookup returns CDR1 SEHNR and CDR2 FQNEAQ (reference sequence). This chain's CDR3 is CASSIGLAGGFYNEQFF. The CDR3 DNA reads TGTGCCAGCAGCATAGGACTAGCGGGAGGGTTCTACAATGAGCAGTTCTTC.

This clonotype has just one count. The chain carries TRBV6-2 or TRBV6-3 and TRBJ2-7; possibly TRBD1 for D (6 bases). The CDR3 covers 14 residues. V lost 0 bases and J 5 bases, leaving 11 bases between the germline ends. The germline gives CDR1 MNHEY, CDR2 SVGEGT. The CDR3 bases are TGTGCCAGCAGTTACTCGGACAGTAGAGACGAGCAGTACTTC. Translation gives CASSYSDSRDEQYF.

This clonotype was seen only a few times. The chain joins TRBV19 to TRBJ2-1; a weak D match, TRBD2 (6 bases). V lost 4 bases and J lost 0, with 19 bases in between. The CDR3 is 18 amino acids. Germline values: CDR1 LNHDA, CDR2 SQIVND (reference sequence). The CDR3 nucleotides are TGTGCCAGTAGTACTTCCCTCTCCCGGGAGTACTCCTACAATGAGCAGTTCTTC. It encodes CASSTSLSREYSYNEQFF.

The V gene is TRBV12-3 or TRBV12-4, the J gene TRBJ2-6; D not resolved. The germline V and J ends were trimmed by 1 base and 4 bases, with 11 bases remaining between them. CDR3 size: 16 residues. DNA for the CDR3: TGTGCCAGCAGTTTAGGATTGATTTCCGGGGCCAACGTCCTGACTTTC. The encoded protein is CASSLGLISGANVLTF.

The chain carries TRBV18 and TRBJ2-7; D might be TRBD2 (6 bases). Germline V lookup: CDR1 KGHSH, CDR2 LQKENI. The V end lost 5 bases, the J end lost 1 base, and 12 bases lay between the germline ends. This CDR3 comprises 14 residues. CDR3: CASSSAGSSYEQYF. CDR3 bases: TGTGCCAGCTCATCGGCGGGATCTTCCTACGAGCAGTACTTC. Variable domain in full (rest from reference TRBV18 and TRBJ2-7): NAGVMQNPRHLVRRRGQEARLRCSPMKGHSHVYWYRQLPEEGLKFMVYLQKENIIDESGMPKERFSAEFPKEGPSILRIQQVVRGDSAAYFCASSSAGSSYEQYFGPGTRLTVT.

The chain has TRBV5-1 and TRBJ1-1; TRBD1 matches at 10 bases. V trimming: 5 bases; J trimming: 5 bases; junction bases outside the gene matches: 6. The CDR3 runs 14 residues. Germline V gene lookup returns CDR1 SGHRS and CDR2 YFSETQ. CDR3 sequence: CASRADRGRTEAFF. The CDR3 DNA is TGCGCCAGCAGGGCGGACAGGGGGAGGACTGAAGCTTTCTTT. Combining the CDR3 with reference TRBV5-1 and TRBJ1-1 gives the whole variable domain KAGVTQTPRYLIKTRGQQVTLSCSPISGHRSVSWYQQTPGQGLQFLFEYFSETQRNKGNFPGRFSGRQFSNSRSEMNVSTLELGDSALYLCASRADRGRTEAFFGQGTRLTVV.

This clonotype was seen only a few times. The CDR3 protein is CASSDAGTSGRMEQYF. The CDR3 region has the DNA TGTGCCAGCAGTGATGCCGGGACTAGCGGGAGAATGGAGCAGTACTTC. The V and J genes are TRBV6-1 and TRBJ2-7, with 14 bases fitting TRBD2. The CDR3 extends over 16 amino acids. Germline CDR1 and CDR2: MNHNS and SASEGT. The ends lost 3 bases at V and 7 bases at J; junction bases unmatched: 8.

The rearrangement joins TRBV20-1 to TRBJ1-5, with TRBD1 as a possible D gene (5 bases). Germline-derived CDR1 and CDR2 are DFQATT and SNEGSKA (reference sequence). The V gene lost 1 base and the J gene lost 0 bases, with 16 bases spanning the gap. This CDR3 spans 17 amino acids. CDR3 DNA sequence: TGCAGTGCTAGAGTAAAGGGACCAGGACTTAGCAATCAGCCCCAGCATTTT. It specifies CSARVKGPGLSNQPQHF.

This clonotype occurred many times. V is TRBV12-3 or TRBV12-4 and J is TRBJ1-5, with 7 bases aligning to TRBD1. The V segment lost 5 bases and the J segment 1 base; nucleotides outside the gene matches: 8. The CDR3 has 16 amino acids. The chain's CDR3 is CASSAIQGSSNQPQHF. CDR3 nucleotides: TGTGCCAGCAGTGCCATACAGGGGAGCAGCAATCAGCCCCAGCATTTT.